The rows below give T cell receptor beta chains drawn from one sample of a study of blood T cell repertoires in COVID-19. Assay used: immunoSEQ multiplex PCR; TCRdb lists only in-frame clones, some missing. The table lists some 160,000 clones, around 81% of them singletons. The material sequenced was peripheral blood. The source of these receptors is a woman older than 75 with COVID-19, enrolled during active disease. Each CDR3 is given with its conserved first and last residue. The D gene is left open where the match is weak. Clone size is not always given. Where it is, it says once, few, many or a class for expanded clones.

j_call | v_call | clone_size | d_call | cdr3_length | cdr3_aa | cdr3_nt
TRBJ2-1 | TRBV9 | . | . | 14 | CASSARPGTNEQFF | TGTGCCAGCAGCGCTCGTCCGGGTACCAATGAGCAGTTCTTC
TRBJ2-5 | TRBV9 | . | TRBD2 | 15 | CASSGSGTMDETQYF | TGTGCCAGCAGCGGGAGCGGGACTATGGATGAGACCCAGTACTTC
TRBJ1-6 | TRBV7-9 | . | . | 14 | CASSPNRVNSPLHF | TGTGCCAGCAGCCCCAACAGGGTTAATTCACCCCTCCACTTT
TRBJ1-6 | TRBV6-5 | . | . | 13 | CASSLRVNSPLHF | TGTGCCAGCAGTTTGAGGGTTAATTCACCCCTCCACTTT
TRBJ2-7 | TRBV5-1 | . | . | 12 | CASSFSSYEQYF | TGCGCCAGCAGCTTCAGCTCCTACGAGCAGTACTTC
TRBJ1-3 | TRBV6-1 | few | . | 16 | CASSGYWTLTGNTIYF | TGTGCCAGCAGTGGGTACTGGACACTTACTGGAAACACCATATATTTT
TRBJ1-5 | TRBV6-5 | . | . | 14 | CASSTSLLNQPQHF | TGTGCCAGCAGCACTTCCTTACTCAATCAGCCCCAGCATTTT
TRBJ1-4 | TRBV28 | . | . | 13 | CASSPGGGEKLFF | TGTGCCAGCAGCCCCGGGGGGGGTGAAAAACTGTTTTTT
TRBJ1-4 | TRBV19 | . | TRBD1 | 13 | CASSTGGKWKLFF | TGTGCCAGTAGCACAGGGGGCAAATGGAAACTGTTTTTT
TRBJ1-5 | TRBV19 | . | . | 15 | CASSDSGGVGQPQHF | TGTGCCAGTAGTGATAGCGGCGGAGTAGGCCAGCCCCAGCATTTT
TRBJ1-2 | TRBV4-2 | . | . | 15 | CASSQEGGGSHGYTF | TGTGCCAGCAGCCAAGAAGGGGGGGGTAGCCATGGCTACACCTTC
TRBJ2-7 | TRBV5-4 | once | TRBD2 | 15 | CASSPEPGGAYEQYF | TGTGCCAGCAGCCCAGAGCCCGGGGGGGCCTACGAGCAGTACTTC
TRBJ2-5 | TRBV7-3 | once | . | 13 | CASADETRETQYF | TGTGCCAGCGCCGACGAGACTCGGGAGACCCAGTACTTC
TRBJ1-1 | TRBV5-5 | . | . | 14 | CASSSLGQNTEAFF | TGTGCCAGCAGCAGCCTAGGACAGAACACTGAAGCTTTCTTT
TRBJ1-4 | TRBV6-1 | . | TRBD1 | 14 | CASSERDRAEKLFF | TGTGCCAGCAGTGAAAGGGACAGGGCGGAAAAACTGTTTTTT
TRBJ1-5 | TRBV7-8 | . | . | 13 | CASSLLRGQPQHF | TGTGCCAGCAGCCTTTTAAGGGGTCAGCCCCAGCATTTT
TRBJ1-2 | TRBV9 | once | . | 14 | CASSVSTGNYGYTF | TGTGCCAGCAGCGTGTCTACGGGGAACTATGGCTACACCTTC
TRBJ1-3 | TRBV6-5 | . | . | 15 | CASRAATVSGNTIYF | TGTGCCAGCAGGGCCGCCACCGTCTCTGGAAACACCATATATTTT
TRBJ1-5 | TRBV9 | . | . | 14 | CASSPMQQGQPQHF | TGTGCCAGCAGCCCCATGCAACAGGGACAGCCCCAGCATTTT
TRBJ2-1 | TRBV4-2 | . | TRBD2 | 16 | CASSQSGLAGYNEQFF | TGTGCCAGCAGCCAATCGGGACTAGCGGGGTACAATGAGCAGTTCTTC
TRBJ2-7 | TRBV5-6 | few | TRBD2 | 15 | CASSIASGRAYEQYF | TGTGCCAGCAGCATCGCTAGCGGGAGGGCCTACGAGCAGTACTTC
TRBJ2-2 | TRBV10-3 | once | . | 15 | CAIRAGTEGTGELFF | TGTGCCATCAGGGCCGGGACGGAGGGCACCGGGGAGCTGTTTTTT
TRBJ2-7 | TRBV4-1 | once | TRBD2 | 16 | CASSQRMTSGIHEQYF | TGCGCCAGCAGCCAACGTATGACTAGCGGGATCCACGAGCAGTACTTC
TRBJ2-5 | TRBV2 | . | TRBD2 | 15 | CASSEAPSGQETQYF | TGTGCCAGCAGTGAAGCTCCTAGCGGGCAAGAGACCCAGTACTTC
TRBJ1-5 | TRBV29-1 | . | . | 13 | CSVIGHSNQPQHF | TGCAGCGTCATTGGGCATAGCAATCAGCCCCAGCATTTT
TRBJ2-1 | TRBV2 | . | . | 13 | CASTRYSNNEQFF | TGTGCCAGCACCAGGTACAGCAACAATGAGCAGTTCTTC
TRBJ2-4 | TRBV18 | . | . | 13 | CASTPGVDGIQYF | TGTGCCAGCACGCCGGGGGTAGATGGCATTCAGTACTTC
TRBJ1-2 | TRBV7-3 | . | . | 12 | CASSSDSYGYTF | TGTGCCAGCAGCTCGGACAGCTATGGCTACACCTTC
TRBJ1-5 | TRBV16 | . | . | 15 | CASSHSPGANQPQHF | TGTGCCAGCAGTCACTCCCCAGGGGCCAATCAGCCCCAGCATTTT
TRBJ1-3 | TRBV3-1/TRBV3-2 | . | TRBD1 | 17 | CASSQVVQGASGNTIYF | TGTGCCAGCAGCCAAGTGGTACAGGGGGCCTCTGGAAACACCATATATTTT
TRBJ1-2 | TRBV19 | few | . | 13 | CASSPDSNYGYTF | TGTGCCAGTAGTCCTGACAGTAACTATGGCTACACCTTC
TRBJ1-2 | TRBV25-1 | . | . | 13 | CASSDPVRKGYTF | TGTGCCAGCAGTGATCCGGTGAGAAAGGGCTACACCTTC
TRBJ1-6 | TRBV6-5 | . | . | 15 | CASRTTESYNSPLHF | TGTGCCAGCCGGACGACAGAGAGTTATAATTCACCCCTCCACTTT
TRBJ1-2 | TRBV28 | few | . | 16 | CASSFLRGGAGDGYTF | TGTGCCAGCAGTTTCCTACGGGGGGGCGCGGGTGATGGCTACACCTTC
TRBJ2-5 | TRBV5-1 | . | . | 13 | CASSLQGDETQYF | TGCGCCAGCAGCCTACAGGGAGACGAGACCCAGTACTTC
TRBJ1-3 | TRBV9 | few | . | 16 | CASSVALQGAGNTIYF | TGTGCCAGCAGCGTAGCTCTACAAGGGGCGGGAAACACCATATATTTT
TRBJ2-5 | TRBV6-5 | . | . | 13 | CASSYPRGETQYF | TGTGCCAGCAGTTACCCCAGGGGTGAGACCCAGTACTTC
TRBJ1-5 | TRBV6-5 | . | . | 15 | CASSGGIQGDQPQHF | TGTGCCAGCAGCGGGGGGATCCAGGGAGATCAGCCCCAGCATTTT
TRBJ2-7 | TRBV5-1 | . | TRBD1 | 17 | CASRLTYYRDRIYEQYF | TGCGCCAGCAGGCTCACCTACTACCGGGACAGGATATACGAGCAGTACTTC
TRBJ2-3 | TRBV5-1 | . | TRBD2 | 16 | CASKLAGRSSTDTQYF | TGCGCCAGCAAACTAGCGGGGCGATCTAGCACAGATACGCAGTATTTT
TRBJ1-6 | TRBV30 | . | . | 18 | CAWMVGVAGRSYNSPLHF | TGTGCCTGGATGGTAGGAGTTGCGGGACGCTCCTATAATTCACCCCTCCACTTT
TRBJ1-6 | TRBV20-1 | . | TRBD1 | 14 | CSASGGQYNSPLHF | TGCAGTGCTAGTGGGGGACAGTATAATTCACCCCTCCACTTT
TRBJ1-5 | TRBV5-5 | once | . | 14 | CASSKDGGAQPQHF | TGTGCCAGCAGCAAGGACGGGGGAGCTCAGCCCCAGCATTTT
TRBJ2-1 | TRBV5-5 | . | TRBD2 | 14 | CASSPGGGYNEQFF | TGTGCCAGCAGCCCGGGAGGAGGCTACAATGAGCAGTTCTTC
TRBJ2-1 | TRBV7-8 | . | TRBD2 | 15 | CASYIGTSGYNEQFF | TGTGCCAGCTACATCGGGACTAGCGGATACAATGAGCAGTTCTTC
TRBJ1-2 | TRBV12-2 | . | . | 15 | CASRGAGLRNYGYTF | TGTGCAAGTCGGGGAGCTGGACTTAGAAACTATGGCTACACCTTC
TRBJ2-1 | TRBV3-1/TRBV3-2 | . | . | 16 | CASSQSRRGPYNEQFF | TGTGCCAGCAGCCAAAGCCGGCGGGGCCCATACAATGAGCAGTTCTTC
TRBJ2-7 | TRBV11-3 | . | TRBD2 | 14 | CASSRETSGSEQYF | TGTGCCAGCAGCCGCGAGACTAGCGGGTCCGAGCAGTACTTC
TRBJ2-4 | TRBV19 | . | . | 17 | CASSGLLGGVSKNIQYF | TGTGCCAGTAGTGGATTACTAGGCGGCGTTTCCAAAAACATTCAGTACTTC
TRBJ2-5 | TRBV2 | few | . | 13 | CASSEQGPGTQYF | TGTGCCAGCAGTGAACAGGGGCCGGGGACCCAGTACTTC
TRBJ1-6 | TRBV25-1 | . | TRBD1 | 17 | CASSGTTGESYNSPLHF | TGTGCCAGCAGTGGAACGACAGGGGAGTCCTATAATTCACCCCTCCACTTT
TRBJ1-5 | TRBV6-6 | once | . | 15 | CASSPRDIRNQPQHF | TGTGCCAGCAGTCCCCGGGACATTCGCAATCAGCCCCAGCATTTT
TRBJ1-6 | TRBV10-3 | . | TRBD1 | 15 | CAISEEGAGSSPLHF | TGTGCCATCAGTGAGGAGGGGGCCGGGAGTTCACCCCTCCACTTT
TRBJ2-2 | TRBV2 | . | . | 12 | CASSQNTGELFF | TGTGCCAGCAGCCAGAACACCGGGGAGCTGTTTTTT
TRBJ1-1 | TRBV5-1 | . | . | 15 | CASSFQVQGNAEAFF | TGCGCCAGCAGCTTCCAGGTGCAGGGGAACGCTGAAGCTTTCTTT
TRBJ1-1 | TRBV6-5 | . | . | 13 | CASRPRQNTEAFF | TGTGCCAGCAGACCCAGACAGAACACTGAAGCTTTCTTT
TRBJ1-1 | TRBV20-1 | once | . | 11 | CSVQANTEAFF | TGCAGCGTACAGGCGAACACTGAAGCTTTCTTT